This entry is about one T cell receptor beta chain. Antigen: not known. TCRdb independently ran MiXCR on the multiplex PCR reads; one entry per CDR3 protein. The table has approximately 170,000 distinct CDR3 sequences, 30% to 35% seen once. The CDR3 has 14 residues. V lost 8 bases, J lost 3 bases, and 7 bases stayed unmatched. CDR1 and CDR2 (germline): MNHEY, SVGEGT. The data are from a study of breast tumors, draining lymph nodes, adjacent tissues. Findings and caveats of the study: Compared with basal-like, luminal-like tumors shared significantly more repertoire with nontumor tissue. Data fit most tumor T cells coming from lymph node, expanding in tumor. The lymph node origin of tumor T cells was framed as consistent with a hypothesis, not demonstrated. Tumor TCR diversity was below lymph nodes but above nontumor tissue.

Breast cancer patients provided tissue from their axillary draining lymph nodes. The sequenced material came from axillary lymph node tissue. This TCR was recovered from a female donor with breast cancer. Some clones in this sample may be carry-over from other donors' samples. This chain joins TRBV6-2 or TRBV6-3 and TRBJ2-7; TRBD1 agrees at 10 bases. The CDR3 nucleotides read TGTGCCAGCTGTGATGGGGACAGGGGCTACGAGCAGTACTTC. Its translation: CASCDGDRGYEQYF.